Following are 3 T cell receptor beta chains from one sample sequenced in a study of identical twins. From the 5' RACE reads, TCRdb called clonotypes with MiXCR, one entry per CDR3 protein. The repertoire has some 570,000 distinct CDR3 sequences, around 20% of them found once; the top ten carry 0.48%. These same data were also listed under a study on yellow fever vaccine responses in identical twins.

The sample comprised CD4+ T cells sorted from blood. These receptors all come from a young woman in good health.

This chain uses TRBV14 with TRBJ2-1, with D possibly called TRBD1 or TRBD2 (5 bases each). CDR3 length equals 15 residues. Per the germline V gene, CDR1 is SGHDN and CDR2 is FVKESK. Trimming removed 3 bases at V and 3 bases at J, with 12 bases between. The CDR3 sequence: CASSHSGGRYNEQFF. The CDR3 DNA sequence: TGTGCCAGCAGCCATAGTGGGGGACGCTACAATGAGCAGTTCTTC.

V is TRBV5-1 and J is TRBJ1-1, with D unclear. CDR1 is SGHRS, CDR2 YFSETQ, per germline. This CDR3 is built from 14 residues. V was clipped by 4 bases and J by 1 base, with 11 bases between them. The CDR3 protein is CASSDRPENTEAFF. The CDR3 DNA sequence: TGCGCCAGCAGCGACCGACCGGAGAACACTGAAGCTTTCTTT. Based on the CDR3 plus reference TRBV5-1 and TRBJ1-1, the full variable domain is KAGVTQTPRYLIKTRGQQVTLSCSPISGHRSVSWYQQTPGQGLQFLFEYFSETQRNKGNFPGRFSGRQFSNSRSEMNVSTLELGDSALYLCASSDRPENTEAFFGQGTRLTVV.

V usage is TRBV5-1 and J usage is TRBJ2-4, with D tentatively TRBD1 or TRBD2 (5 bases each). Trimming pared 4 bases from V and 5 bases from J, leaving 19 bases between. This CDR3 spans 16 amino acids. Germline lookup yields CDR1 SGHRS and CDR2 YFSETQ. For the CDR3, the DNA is TGCGCCAGCAGCCACGGGGCCGGGGCTGGGGAAAACATTCAGTACTTC. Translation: CASSHGAGAGENIQYF.